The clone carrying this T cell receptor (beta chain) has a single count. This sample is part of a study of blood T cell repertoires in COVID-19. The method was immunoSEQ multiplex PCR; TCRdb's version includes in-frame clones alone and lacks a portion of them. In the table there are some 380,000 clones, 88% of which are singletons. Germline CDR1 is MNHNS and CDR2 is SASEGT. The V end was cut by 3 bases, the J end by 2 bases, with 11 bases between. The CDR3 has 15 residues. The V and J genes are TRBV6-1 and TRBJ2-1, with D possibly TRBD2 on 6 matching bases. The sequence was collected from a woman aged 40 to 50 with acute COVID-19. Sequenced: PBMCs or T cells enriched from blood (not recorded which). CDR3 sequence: CASSESAGTYNEQFF. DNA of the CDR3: TGTGCCAGCAGTGAGTCTGCGGGGACCTACAATGAGCAGTTCTTC.